This TCR beta chain is from a study of control samples from healthy donors and cancer patients. Produced via immunoSEQ multiplex PCR; TCRdb's table is partial and in-frame only. This sample has approximately 97,000 clones, with 85% to 90% found just once. The CDR3 is made up of 16 amino acids. Germline-derived CDR1 and CDR2 are KGHDR and SFDVKD. The V segment lost 3 bases and the J segment 5 bases; nucleotides outside the gene matches: 7. The clonotype was recovered from a man aged 25-40 years in good health. The chain recombines TRBV24-1 with TRBJ2-4, with 9 bases lining up with TRBD1. Material: blood. CDR3 in DNA: TGTGCCACCAGTGATCAGACAGGGGGTCGGGAAAACATTCAGTACTTC. This sequence encodes CATSDQTGGRENIQYF.